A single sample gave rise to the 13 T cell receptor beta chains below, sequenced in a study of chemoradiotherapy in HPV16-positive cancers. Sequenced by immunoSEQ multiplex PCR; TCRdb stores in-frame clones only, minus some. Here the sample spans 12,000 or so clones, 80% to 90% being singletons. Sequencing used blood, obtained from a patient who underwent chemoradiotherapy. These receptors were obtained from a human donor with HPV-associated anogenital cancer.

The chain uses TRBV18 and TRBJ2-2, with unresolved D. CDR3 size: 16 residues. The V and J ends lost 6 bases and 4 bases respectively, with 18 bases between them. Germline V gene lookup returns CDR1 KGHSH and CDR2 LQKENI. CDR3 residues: CASSQLPVVATGELFF. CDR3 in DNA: TGTGCCAGCTCTCAATTGCCGGTGGTGGCCACCGGGGAGCTGTTTTTT.

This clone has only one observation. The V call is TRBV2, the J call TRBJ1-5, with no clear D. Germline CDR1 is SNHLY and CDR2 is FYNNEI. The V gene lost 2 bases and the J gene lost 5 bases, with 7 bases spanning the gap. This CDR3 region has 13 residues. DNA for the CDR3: TGTGCCAGCAGTGAATCCGGAGATCAGCCCCAGCATTTT. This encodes CASSESGDQPQHF.

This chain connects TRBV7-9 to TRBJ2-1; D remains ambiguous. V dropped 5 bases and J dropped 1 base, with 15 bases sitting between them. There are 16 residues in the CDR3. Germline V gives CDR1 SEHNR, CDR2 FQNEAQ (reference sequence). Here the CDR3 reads CASSAPVGLSYNEQFF. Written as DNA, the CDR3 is TGTGCCAGCAGCGCCCCGGTCGGTCTATCCTACAATGAGCAGTTCTTC. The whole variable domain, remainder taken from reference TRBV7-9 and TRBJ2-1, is DTGVSQNPRHKITKRGQNVTFRCDPISEHNRLYWYRQTLGQGPEFLTYFQNEAQLEKSRLLSDRFSAERPKGSFSTLEIQRTEQGDSAMYLCASSAPVGLSYNEQFFGPGTRLTVL.

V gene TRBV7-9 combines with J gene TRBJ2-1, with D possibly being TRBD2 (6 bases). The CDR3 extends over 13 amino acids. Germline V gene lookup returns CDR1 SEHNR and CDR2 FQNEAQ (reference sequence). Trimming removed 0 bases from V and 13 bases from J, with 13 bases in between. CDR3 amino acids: CASSLASGEQQFF. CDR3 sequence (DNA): TGTGCCAGCAGCTTAGCGTCGGGGGAACAACAGTTCTTC.

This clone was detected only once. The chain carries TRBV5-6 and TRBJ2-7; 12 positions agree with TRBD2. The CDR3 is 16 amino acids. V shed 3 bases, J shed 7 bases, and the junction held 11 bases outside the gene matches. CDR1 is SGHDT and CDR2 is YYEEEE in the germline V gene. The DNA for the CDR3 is TGTGCCAGCAGCTCAAGACTAGCGGGGGTCCGAGGGGAGCAGTACTTC. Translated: CASSSRLAGVRGEQYF.

CDR3 loop: CASSASIRVDTQYF. The CDR3 DNA is TGTGCCAGCTCAGCATCAATCAGGGTCGATACGCAGTATTTT. The chain uses TRBV18 and TRBJ2-3; TRBD1 is a possible D gene (5 bases). The CDR3 sequence is 14 residues long. Germline V lookup: CDR1 KGHSH, CDR2 LQKENI. V dropped 5 bases and J dropped 6 bases, with 15 bases sitting between them.

CDR3 sequence (DNA): TGTGCCATCGGGGGACAGGGGCGTGAGACCCAGTACTTC. It is translated as CAIGGQGRETQYF. The chain links TRBV10-3 to TRBJ2-5, with 10 bases fitting TRBD1. V gave up 8 bases and J gave up 5 bases; unmatched junction bases: 5. The V gene's germline CDR1 is ENHRY and CDR2 SYGVKD. The CDR3 covers 13 residues.

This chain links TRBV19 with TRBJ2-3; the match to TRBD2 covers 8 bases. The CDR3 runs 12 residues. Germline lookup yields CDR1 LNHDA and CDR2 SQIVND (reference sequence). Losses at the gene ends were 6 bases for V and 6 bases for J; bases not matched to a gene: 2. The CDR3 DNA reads TGTGCCAGTAGGCCGGGAGGGGATACGCAGTATTTT. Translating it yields CASRPGGDTQYF.

The CDR3 DNA is TGTGCCAGCAGTTATCCCTCGCCCCCAGGCAATCAGCCCCAGCATTTT. It codes for CASSYPSPPGNQPQHF. V and J are TRBV6-6 and TRBJ1-5; D unclear. Trimming pared 3 bases from V and 2 bases from J, leaving 14 bases between. The CDR3 runs 16 residues. The V gene's germline CDR1 is MNHNY and CDR2 SVGAGI (reference sequence).

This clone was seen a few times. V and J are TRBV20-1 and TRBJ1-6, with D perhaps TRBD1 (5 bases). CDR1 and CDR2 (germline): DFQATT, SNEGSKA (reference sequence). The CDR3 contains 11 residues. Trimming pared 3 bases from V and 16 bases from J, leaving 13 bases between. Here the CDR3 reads CSASPRDLLHF. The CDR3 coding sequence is TGCAGTGCTAGCCCCCGGGACCTACTCCACTTT.

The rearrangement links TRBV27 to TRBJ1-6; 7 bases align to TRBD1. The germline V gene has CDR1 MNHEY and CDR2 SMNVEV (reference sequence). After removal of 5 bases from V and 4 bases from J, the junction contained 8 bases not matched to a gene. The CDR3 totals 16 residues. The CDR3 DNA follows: TGTGCCAGCAGTGAATACGAGGGACAGTATAATTCACCCCTCCACTTT. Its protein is CASSEYEGQYNSPLHF.

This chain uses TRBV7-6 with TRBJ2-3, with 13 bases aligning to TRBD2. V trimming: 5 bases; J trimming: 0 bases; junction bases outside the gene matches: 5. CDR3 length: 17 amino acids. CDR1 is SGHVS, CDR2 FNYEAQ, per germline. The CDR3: CASSRGLAGASTDTQYF. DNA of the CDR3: TGTGCCAGCAGCCGCGGACTAGCGGGGGCCAGCACAGATACGCAGTATTTT.

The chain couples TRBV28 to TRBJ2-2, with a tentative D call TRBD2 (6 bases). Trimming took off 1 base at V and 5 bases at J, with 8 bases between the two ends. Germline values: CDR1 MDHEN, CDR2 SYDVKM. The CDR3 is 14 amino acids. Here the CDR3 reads CASSLLAGTGELFF. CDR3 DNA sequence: TGTGCCAGCAGTTTATTGGCGGGGACCGGGGAGCTGTTTTTT.